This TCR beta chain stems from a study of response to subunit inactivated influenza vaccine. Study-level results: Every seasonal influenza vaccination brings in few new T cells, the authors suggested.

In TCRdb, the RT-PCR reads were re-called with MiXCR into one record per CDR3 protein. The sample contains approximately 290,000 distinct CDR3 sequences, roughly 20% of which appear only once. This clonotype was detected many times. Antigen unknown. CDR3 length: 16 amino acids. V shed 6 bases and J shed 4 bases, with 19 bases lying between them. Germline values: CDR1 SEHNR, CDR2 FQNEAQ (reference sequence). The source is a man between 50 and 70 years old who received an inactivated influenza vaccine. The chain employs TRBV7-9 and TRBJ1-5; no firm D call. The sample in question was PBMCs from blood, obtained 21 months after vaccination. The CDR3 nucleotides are TGTGCCAGCAGTAAGCAGACCGGGGTAGGAAATCAGCCCCAGCATTTT. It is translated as CASSKQTGVGNQPQHF.